The 5 T cell receptor beta chains below all came from one sample that was sequenced in a study of T cell responses to AZD1222 COVID-19 vaccine (dated by TCRdb to the early 2020s). The library was produced with the immunoSEQ multiplex PCR assay. The table was pulled from immuneACCESS by TCRdb, which kept in-frame rearrangements only. Such tables lose some clones; where checked, under half of the loss comes from unresolved V genes, and the rest has no known cause. In all, the sample holds about 84,000 clones, and around 85% of those were seen once. The ten most abundant clones make up about 10% of the sample. This specimen's time point label, interpreted: about 28 days (+/-7) after the second vaccine dose. The sequencing used peripheral blood, collected 28 days after the second AZD1222 dose. The receptors were sampled from an adult who received the AZD1222 COVID-19 vaccine.

The chain is built from TRBV5-6 and TRBJ2-7, with D uncertain. This CDR3 has 15 amino acids. V was cut by 0 bases and J by 2 bases, with 12 bases left in between. CDR1 and CDR2 (germline): SGHDT, YYEEEE. The CDR3 is CASSLGGFFTYEQYF. DNA of the CDR3: TGTGCCAGCAGCTTGGGCGGATTTTTCACCTACGAGCAGTACTTC.

This chain joins TRBV3-1 (or the pseudogene TRBV3-2) and TRBJ1-1, with D possibly being TRBD1 (6 bases). The V and J ends lost 3 bases and 7 bases respectively, with 15 bases between them. The CDR3 consists of 14 residues. The germline CDR1 and CDR2 sequences are LGHDT and YNNKEL (reference sequence). The CDR3 coding sequence is TGTGCCAGCAGCCAGGGACAAGGGTTGGGTGAAGCTTTCTTT. Protein: CASSQGQGLGEAFF.

The chain carries TRBV2 and TRBJ2-3, with D possibly TRBD2 on 7 matching bases. Germline values: CDR1 SNHLY, CDR2 FYNNEI. The V and J ends lost 4 bases and 2 bases respectively, with 13 bases between them. The CDR3 is 15 residues long. In DNA, the CDR3 is TGTGCCAGCAGTGGAGGGGGGGGTCACACAGATACGCAGTATTTT. Translated, it gives CASSGGGGHTDTQYF.

This rearrangement joins TRBV6-5 to TRBJ2-2; no firm D call. This CDR3 comprises 15 residues. Germline CDR1 MNHEY, CDR2 SVGAGI. The V gene lost 2 bases and the J gene lost 5 bases, with 12 bases spanning the gap. For the CDR3, the DNA is TGTGCCAGCAGTTACGCTGGGTTCTTGACCGGGGAGCTGTTTTTT. Its protein product is CASSYAGFLTGELFF.

The chain recombines TRBV25-1 with TRBJ2-2; D gene uncertain. Per germline, CDR1 MGHDK and CDR2 SYGVNS. The CDR3 has 16 amino acids. V lost 2 bases, J lost 1 base, and 11 bases lay in between. CDR3 amino acids: CASSEGFGQNTGELFF. DNA for the CDR3: TGTGCCAGCAGTGAAGGGTTTGGGCAGAACACCGGGGAGCTGTTTTTT.